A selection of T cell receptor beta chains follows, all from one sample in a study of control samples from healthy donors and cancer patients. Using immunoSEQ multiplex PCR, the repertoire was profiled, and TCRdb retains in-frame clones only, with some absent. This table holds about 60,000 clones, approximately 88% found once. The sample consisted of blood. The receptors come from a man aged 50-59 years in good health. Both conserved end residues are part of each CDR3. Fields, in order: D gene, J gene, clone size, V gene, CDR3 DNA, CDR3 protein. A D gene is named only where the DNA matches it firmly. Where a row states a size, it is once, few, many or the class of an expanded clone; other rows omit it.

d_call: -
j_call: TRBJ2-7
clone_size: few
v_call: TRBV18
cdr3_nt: TGTGCCAGCTCACCACAATCGGGGGCCTACGAGCAGTACTTC
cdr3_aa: CASSPQSGAYEQYF

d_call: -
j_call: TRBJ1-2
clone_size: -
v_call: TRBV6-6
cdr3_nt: TGTGCCAGCAGTGACCGGGTCTCCGGACCGTGGGGCTACACCTTC
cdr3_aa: CASSDRVSGPWGYTF

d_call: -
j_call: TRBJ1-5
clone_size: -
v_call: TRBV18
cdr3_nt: TGTGCCAGCTCACCGACAGAGAGTCAGCCCCAGCATTTT
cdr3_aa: CASSPTESQPQHF

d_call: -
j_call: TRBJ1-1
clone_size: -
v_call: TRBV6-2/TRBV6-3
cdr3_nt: TGTGCCAGCAGTTACTCGTGGACAGTGAACACTGAAGCTTTCTTT
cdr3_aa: CASSYSWTVNTEAFF

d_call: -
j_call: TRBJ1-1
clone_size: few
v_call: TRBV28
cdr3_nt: TGTGCCAGCGCCGGGACGCCCCCCGTGAACACTGAAGCTTTCTTT
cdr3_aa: CASAGTPPVNTEAFF

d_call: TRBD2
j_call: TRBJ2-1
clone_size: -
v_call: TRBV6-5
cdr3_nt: TGTGCCAGCACATCCGTTCTAGCGGGAAAGGAGCAGTTCTTC
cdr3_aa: CASTSVLAGKEQFF

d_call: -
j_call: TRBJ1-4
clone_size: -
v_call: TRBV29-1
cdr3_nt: TGCAGCGTTGAAGATCTATCCCTAGGGGAAAAACTGTTTTTT
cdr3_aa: CSVEDLSLGEKLFF

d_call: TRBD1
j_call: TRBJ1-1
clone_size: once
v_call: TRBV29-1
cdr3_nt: TGCAGCGTTACAGGGGTCTCGAACACTGAAGCTTTCTTT
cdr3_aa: CSVTGVSNTEAFF

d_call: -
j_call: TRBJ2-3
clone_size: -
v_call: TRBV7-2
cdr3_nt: TGTGCCAGCAGCCCAATGATCGGAAGCACAGATACGCAGTATTTT
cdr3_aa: CASSPMIGSTDTQYF

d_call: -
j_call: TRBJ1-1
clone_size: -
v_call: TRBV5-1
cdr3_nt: TGCGCCAGCAGCTTGGCGGGGGGTGTAAACACTGAAGCTTTCTTT
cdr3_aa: CASSLAGGVNTEAFF

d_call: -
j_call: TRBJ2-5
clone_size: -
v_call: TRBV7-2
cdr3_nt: TGTGCCAGCAGCTTCGTCGCGAGCGAAGAGACCCAGTACTTC
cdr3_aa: CASSFVASEETQYF

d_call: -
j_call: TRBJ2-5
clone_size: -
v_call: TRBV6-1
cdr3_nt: TGTGCCAGCAGTGAAGCGAGCACTAGATTGGAGGAGACCCAGTACTTC
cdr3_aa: CASSEASTRLEETQYF

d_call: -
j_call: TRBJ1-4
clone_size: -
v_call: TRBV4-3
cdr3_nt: TGCGCCAGCAGCCAAGAGAAGTTGGGGGGGCGGTGGGAAAAACTGTTTTTT
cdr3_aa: CASSQEKLGGRWEKLFF

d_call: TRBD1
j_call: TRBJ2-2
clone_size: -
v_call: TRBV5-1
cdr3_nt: TGCGCCAGCAGCTGGGGACAGTTCAACACCGGGGAGCTGTTTTTT
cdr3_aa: CASSWGQFNTGELFF

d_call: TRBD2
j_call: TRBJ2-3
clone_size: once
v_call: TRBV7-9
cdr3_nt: TGTGCCAGCAGCTCGACTAGCGGGATCGCAGATACGCAGTATTTT
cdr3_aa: CASSSTSGIADTQYF

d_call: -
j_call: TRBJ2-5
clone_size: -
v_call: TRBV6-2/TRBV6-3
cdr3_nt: TGTGCCAGCAGTTACTCGGGAACAGAGTGGGAGACCCAGTACTTC
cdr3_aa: CASSYSGTEWETQYF

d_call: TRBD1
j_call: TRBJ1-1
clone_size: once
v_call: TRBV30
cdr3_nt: TGTGCCTGGAGACGGGATCGGACAGGTGAAGCTTTCTTT
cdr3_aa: CAWRRDRTGEAFF

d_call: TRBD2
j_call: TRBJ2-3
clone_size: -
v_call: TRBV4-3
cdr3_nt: TGCGCCAGCAGCGAGTTAGCGGGACTCACAGATACGCAGTATTTT
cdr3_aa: CASSELAGLTDTQYF

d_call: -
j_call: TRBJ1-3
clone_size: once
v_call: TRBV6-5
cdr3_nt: TGTGCCAGCAGGGACAACTCTGGAAACACCATATATTTT
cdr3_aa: CASRDNSGNTIYF

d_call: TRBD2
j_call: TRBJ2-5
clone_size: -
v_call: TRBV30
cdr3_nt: TGTGCCTGGAGTGTACAAGCGGGAATCGTAGAGACCCAGTACTTC
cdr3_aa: CAWSVQAGIVETQYF

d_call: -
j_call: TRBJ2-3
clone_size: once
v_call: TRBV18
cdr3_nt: TGTGCCAGCTCACCGGAGCGGTTGGATACGCAGTATTTT
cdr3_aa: CASSPERLDTQYF

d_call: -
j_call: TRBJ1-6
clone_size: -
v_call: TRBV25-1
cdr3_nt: TGTGCCAGCACGCGCACCTCCTATAATTCACCCCTCCACTTT
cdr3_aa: CASTRTSYNSPLHF

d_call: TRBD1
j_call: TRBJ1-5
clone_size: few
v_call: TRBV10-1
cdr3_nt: TGCGCCAGCAGCCCAGGGGGGAGTGAGGATCAGCCCCAGCATTTT
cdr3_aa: CASSPGGSEDQPQHF

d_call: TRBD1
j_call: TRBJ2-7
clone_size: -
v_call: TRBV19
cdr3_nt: TGTGCCAGTAGCCGAACACTGGGCCAGGGGGCCACCTACGAGCAGTACTTC
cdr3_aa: CASSRTLGQGATYEQYF

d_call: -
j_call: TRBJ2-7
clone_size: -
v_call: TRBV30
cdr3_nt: TGTGCCTGGAGTGTAACAGCTTACGAGCAGTACTTC
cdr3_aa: CAWSVTAYEQYF

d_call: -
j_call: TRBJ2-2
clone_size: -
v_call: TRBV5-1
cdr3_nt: TGCGCCAGCAGCTTGGTTCCCACCGAGTCTGGTACCGGGGAGCTGTTTTTT
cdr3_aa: CASSLVPTESGTGELFF

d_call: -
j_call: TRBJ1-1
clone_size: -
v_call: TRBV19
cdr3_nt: TGTGCCAGTAGTTCGCCTCAAGGAGTAGGGACTGAAGCTTTCTTT
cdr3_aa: CASSSPQGVGTEAFF

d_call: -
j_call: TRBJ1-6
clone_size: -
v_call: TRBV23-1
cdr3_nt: TGCGCCAGCAGTCAATTGGCCGAAGGGGACTCTTGGAATTCACCCCTCCACTTT
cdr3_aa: CASSQLAEGDSWNSPLHF

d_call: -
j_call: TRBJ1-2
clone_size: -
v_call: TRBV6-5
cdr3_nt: TGTGCCAGCAGTACAGCGAACTATGGCTACACCTTC
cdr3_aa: CASSTANYGYTF

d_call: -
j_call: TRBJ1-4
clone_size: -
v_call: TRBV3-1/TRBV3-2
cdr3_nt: TGTGCCAGCAGCCCGGACGGTAATGAAAAACTGTTTTTT
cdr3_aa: CASSPDGNEKLFF

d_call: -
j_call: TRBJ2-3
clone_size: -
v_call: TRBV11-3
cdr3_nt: TGTGCCAGCAGCTTTGGCAGGGCAGGAAATACGCAGTATTTT
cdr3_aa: CASSFGRAGNTQYF

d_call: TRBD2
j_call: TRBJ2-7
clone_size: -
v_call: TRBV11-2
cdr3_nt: TGTGCCAGCAGCTACCCGGGACTAGCGACGTACGAGCAGTACTTC
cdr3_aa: CASSYPGLATYEQYF

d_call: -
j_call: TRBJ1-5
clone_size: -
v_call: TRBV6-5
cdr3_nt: TGTGCCAGCAGAAAGAGACAGGACAATCAGCCCCAGCATTTT
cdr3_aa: CASRKRQDNQPQHF

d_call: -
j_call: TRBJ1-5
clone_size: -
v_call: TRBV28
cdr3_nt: TGTGCCAGCGGGGAGGGAGGCAATCAGCCCCAGCATTTT
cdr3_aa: CASGEGGNQPQHF

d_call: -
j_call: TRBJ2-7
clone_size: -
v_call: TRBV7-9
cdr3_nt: TGTGCCAGCAGCTTCCTAGCGGAGGGGCCCACCAGGGGCGAGCAGTACTTC
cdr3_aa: CASSFLAEGPTRGEQYF

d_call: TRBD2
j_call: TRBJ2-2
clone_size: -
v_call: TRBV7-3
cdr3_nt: TGTGCCAGCAGCTTAAACCCGGGACTAGCGGGAGCTGGGTCCGGGGAGCTGTTTTTT
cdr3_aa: CASSLNPGLAGAGSGELFF

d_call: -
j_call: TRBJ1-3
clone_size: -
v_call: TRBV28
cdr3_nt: TGTGCCAGCAGTTGGCCTGGAAACACCATATATTTT
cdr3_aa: CASSWPGNTIYF

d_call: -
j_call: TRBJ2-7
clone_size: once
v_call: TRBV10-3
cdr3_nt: TGTGCCATCAGACTGGACAACTACGAGCAGTACTTC
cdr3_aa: CAIRLDNYEQYF

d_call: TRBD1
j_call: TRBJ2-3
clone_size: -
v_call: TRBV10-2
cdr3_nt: TGCGCCAGCAGCCGGGACAGGGGGACAGATACGCAGTATTTT
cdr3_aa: CASSRDRGTDTQYF

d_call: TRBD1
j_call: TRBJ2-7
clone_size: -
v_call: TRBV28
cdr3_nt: TGTGCCAGCAGCCCACAGGGGGGCCCCTACGAGCAGTACTTC
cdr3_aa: CASSPQGGPYEQYF

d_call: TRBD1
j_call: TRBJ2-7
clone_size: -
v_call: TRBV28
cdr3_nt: TGTGCCAGCAGTGGGGGAAGAGGGACAGAGGTTGCCTACGAGCAGTACTTC
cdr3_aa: CASSGGRGTEVAYEQYF

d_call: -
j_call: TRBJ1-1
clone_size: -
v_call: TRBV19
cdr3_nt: TGTGCCAGTAGCAATTTAAACACTGAAGCTTTCTTT
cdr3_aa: CASSNLNTEAFF

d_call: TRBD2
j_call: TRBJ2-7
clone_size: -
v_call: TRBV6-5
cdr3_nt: TGTGCCAGCAGCCGGGGGGTAAGCACCTACGAGCAGTACTTC
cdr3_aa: CASSRGVSTYEQYF

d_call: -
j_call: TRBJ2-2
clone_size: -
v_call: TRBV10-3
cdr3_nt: TGTGCCATCAGTGGGGCCGACAGTCTAGCCACCGGGGAGCTGTTTTTT
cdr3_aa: CAISGADSLATGELFF

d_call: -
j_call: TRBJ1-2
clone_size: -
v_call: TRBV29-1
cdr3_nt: TGCAGCGTTGAAGGCCAAGGGGGCTATGGCTACACCTTC
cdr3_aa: CSVEGQGGYGYTF

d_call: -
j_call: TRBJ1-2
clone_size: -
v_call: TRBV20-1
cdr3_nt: TGCAGTGCCAAATATGGGGATGGCTACACCTTC
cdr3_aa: CSAKYGDGYTF

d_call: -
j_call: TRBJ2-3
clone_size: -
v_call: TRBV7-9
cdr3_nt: TGTGCCAGCAGCTCAGTGGCGGATACGCAGTATTTT
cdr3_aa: CASSSVADTQYF

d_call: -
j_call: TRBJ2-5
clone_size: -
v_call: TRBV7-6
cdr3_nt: TGTGCCAGCAGCTTAGCCCCAGCGCAGACCCAGTACTTC
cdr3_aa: CASSLAPAQTQYF

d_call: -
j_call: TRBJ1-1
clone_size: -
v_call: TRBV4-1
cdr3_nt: TGCGCCAGCAGCCAGGGACCTACTCCGGCGGGGAACACTGAAGCTTTCTTT
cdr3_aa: CASSQGPTPAGNTEAFF

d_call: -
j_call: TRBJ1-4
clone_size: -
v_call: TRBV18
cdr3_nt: TGTGCCAGCTCACCACGGGGAGCGACTAATGAAAAACTGTTTTTT
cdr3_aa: CASSPRGATNEKLFF

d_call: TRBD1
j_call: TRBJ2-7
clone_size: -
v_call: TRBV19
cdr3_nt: TGTGCCAGTAGTCTCCGGGACAGAAACTACGAGCAGTACTTC
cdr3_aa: CASSLRDRNYEQYF

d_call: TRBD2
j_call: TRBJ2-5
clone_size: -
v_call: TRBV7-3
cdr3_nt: TGTGCCAGCAGCAAACTAGCGGGAGGTATGGAGACCCAGTACTTC
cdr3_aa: CASSKLAGGMETQYF

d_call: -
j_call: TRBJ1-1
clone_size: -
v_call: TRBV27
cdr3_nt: TGTGCCAGCAGTTTATTAGGGATAGGCACTGAAGCTTTCTTT
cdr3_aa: CASSLLGIGTEAFF

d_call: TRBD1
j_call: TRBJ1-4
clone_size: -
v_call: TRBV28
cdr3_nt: TGTGCCAGCAGTCCGGACAGGGGACCTGAAAAACTGTTTTTT
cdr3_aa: CASSPDRGPEKLFF